One sample yielded the 32 T cell receptor beta chains listed below, sequenced in a study of PD-1 blockade in classical Hodgkin lymphoma. Time point meaning: cycle 4 day 1 (C4D1), after less than seven weeks of nivolumab. Every patient had relapsed following autologous stem cell transplantation, and cohorts differed in brentuximab vedotin exposure. It was by magnetic negative selection that CD4+ T cells were purified from thawed PBMCs. Profiled with immunoSEQ multiplex PCR; TCRdb holds only in-frame clones, not every one. The table records 25,000 to 35,000 clones, more than 70% of them present only once. Sequencing used CD4+ T cells from blood, obtained before the fourth cycle of nivolumab. The receptors stem from a human donor with classical Hodgkin lymphoma.

CDR3 coding DNA: TGTGCCAGCCATTCCTTTTTCTCTGGAAACACCATATATTTT. Translating it yields CASHSFFSGNTIYF. This chain joins TRBV28 and TRBJ1-3; D unclear. From germline, CDR1 is MDHEN and CDR2 SYDVKM. Deletions cut 8 bases from V and 0 bases from J, with 11 bases between. This CDR3 spans 14 amino acids.

This clone was counted once. V is TRBV6-5 and J is TRBJ1-1; weak D call: TRBD1 (5 bases). CDR3 size: 14 residues. The V gene lost 0 bases and the J gene lost 7 bases, with 12 bases spanning the gap. The germline V gene has CDR1 MNHEY and CDR2 SVGAGI. CDR3 coding DNA: TGTGCCAGCAGTTACTCGAGGGGAGGGTTTGAAGCTTTCTTT. This gives the protein CASSYSRGGFEAFF.

The chain is built from TRBV2 and TRBJ1-2; no clear D gene. There are 14 residues in the CDR3. Trimming shortened V by 1 base and J by 2 bases, and 8 bases separated the two germline ends. Germline V gene data show CDR1 as SNHLY and CDR2 as FYNNEI. The DNA for the CDR3 is TGTGCCAGCAGTGAAGTCAGGAGAAACTATGGCTACACCTTC. It codes for CASSEVRRNYGYTF.

CDR3 region: CASSEVARVGKEQYF. The CDR3 DNA sequence: TGTGCCAGCAGCGAAGTAGCGAGAGTCGGGAAAGAGCAGTACTTC. The gene calls are TRBV11-2 and TRBJ2-7, with a possible D match to TRBD2 (5 bases). V was shortened by 5 bases and J by 7 bases, with 21 bases between the two germline ends. This CDR3 has 15 amino acids. Germline assignment: CDR1 SGHAT and CDR2 FQNNGV.

V gene TRBV2 combines with J gene TRBJ2-3, with D possibly called TRBD1 or TRBD2 (6 bases each). The germline V gene has CDR1 SNHLY and CDR2 FYNNEI. This CDR3 contains 14 residues. The ends were cut back, 5 bases at V and 8 bases at J, with 17 bases in the middle. Here the CDR3 reads CASSRYGGRGTQYF. CDR3 DNA: TGTGCCAGCAGTCGGTATGGGGGGCGGGGTACGCAGTATTTT.

The chain is built from TRBV19 and TRBJ2-1; TRBD2 agrees at 12 bases. The CDR3 runs to 15 residues. Germline V gives CDR1 LNHDA, CDR2 SQIVND (reference sequence). Trimming removed 7 bases from V and 2 bases from J; junction bases left unmatched: 3. The CDR3: CASTPSGRAYNEQFF. The CDR3 nucleotides are TGTGCCAGTACCCCTAGCGGGAGGGCCTACAATGAGCAGTTCTTC.

The genes are TRBV10-3 and TRBJ2-1; TRBD2 matches at 14 bases. Germline V gene sequence: CDR1 ENHRY, CDR2 SYGVKD. The length of the CDR3 is 15 residues. V shed 2 bases and J 10 bases; nucleotides not matched to a gene: 4. The CDR3 region has the DNA TGTGCCATCAGTGAGGGGACTAGCGGGAGAGACGAGCAGTTCTTC. Its translation is CAISEGTSGRDEQFF.

The CDR3 protein is CATAQVGYGYTF. CDR3 DNA sequence: TGTGCCACCGCACAGGTCGGCTATGGCTACACCTTC. V and J are TRBV15 and TRBJ1-2; D is perhaps TRBD1 (5 bases). Germline V gene data show CDR1 as LNHNV and CDR2 as YYDKDF (reference sequence). The CDR3 covers 12 residues. Trimming took off 8 bases at V and 4 bases at J, with 11 bases between the two ends.

CDR3 region: CASSPRLPSGSSSYEQYF. The CDR3 DNA is TGCGCCAGCAGCCCTCGACTACCCTCCGGTTCCAGCTCCTACGAGCAGTACTTC. J is TRBJ2-7 and V is TRBV5-1; D is perhaps TRBD2 (5 bases). V gave up 4 bases and J gave up 0 bases, with 23 bases separating them. Germline CDR1 is SGHRS and CDR2 is YFSETQ. This CDR3 is 18 amino acids long.

Here the CDR3 reads CATSRERTLNQPQHF. CDR3 bases: TGTGCCACCAGCAGAGAGAGGACCCTAAATCAGCCCCAGCATTTT. This chain connects TRBV15 to TRBJ1-5; no firm D call. The germline V gene encodes CDR1 LNHNV and CDR2 YYDKDF (reference sequence). Deletions cut 0 bases from V and 4 bases from J, with 10 bases between. The CDR3 contains 15 residues.

V and J are TRBV7-6 and TRBJ2-7, with 7 bases lining up with TRBD1. J gave up 0 bases and V 5 bases, and 7 bases lay outside the gene matches. CDR3 length: 15 residues. Germline CDR1 and CDR2: SGHVS and FNYEAQ. The CDR3 loop is CASSPTAGGSYEQYF. The CDR3 nucleotides read TGTGCCAGCAGCCCCACGGCAGGGGGCTCCTACGAGCAGTACTTC.

A word on this clone: One junction end disagrees with the germline gene, perhaps due to a read error. The chain recombines TRBV5-1 with TRBJ1-4, with 10 nucleotides matching TRBD1. The germline V gene encodes CDR1 SGHRS and CDR2 YFSETQ. The CDR3 loop spans 13 amino acids. The DNA for the CDR3 is TGCGCCAGCAGCTTGGGCCTTGGGACAGGGGATGTTTTT. Its protein is CASSLGLGTGDVF.

The rearrangement uses TRBV7-9 and TRBJ2-7; the D is unclear. The V end lost 2 bases, the J end lost 1 base, and 9 bases lay between the germline ends. CDR1 is SEHNR, CDR2 FQNEAQ, per germline (reference sequence). The length of the CDR3 is 14 residues. For the CDR3, the DNA is TGTGCCAGCAGCTTAAGTGGCAGTTCCTACGAGCAGTACTTC. Protein product: CASSLSGSSYEQYF. The entire variable domain, with the rest obtained from reference TRBV7-9 and TRBJ2-7, is as follows: DTGVSQNPRHKITKRGQNVTFRCDPISEHNRLYWYRQTLGQGPEFLTYFQNEAQLEKSRLLSDRFSAERPKGSFSTLEIQRTEQGDSAMYLCASSLSGSSYEQYFGPGTRLTVT.

This clone occurred a few times. This chain uses TRBV6-1 with TRBJ1-2; the D gene is possibly TRBD1 (6 bases). The CDR3 is 13 amino acids. Germline loops: CDR1 MNHNS, CDR2 SASEGT. V was shortened by 4 bases and J by 8 bases, with 14 bases between the two germline ends. The CDR3 DNA sequence: TGTGCCAGCAGTGTCCGGGGGCCGGAAGGCTACACCTTC. Its protein product is CASSVRGPEGYTF.

The chain recombines TRBV7-2 with TRBJ1-1; D not resolved. Germline CDR1 SGHTA, CDR2 FQGNSA. Trimming took 5 bases from V and 6 from J, leaving 13 bases between them. The CDR3 spans 13 residues. The CDR3 DNA follows: TGTGCCAGCAGCCCTGCCATCCACTCTGAAGCTTTCTTT. Residues: CASSPAIHSEAFF.

This chain uses TRBV5-4 with TRBJ1-1, with 8 positions matching TRBD1. Germline CDR1 and CDR2: SGHNT and YYREEE (reference sequence). J was trimmed by 2 bases and V by 4 bases; bases with no gene match: 4. The CDR3 sequence is 14 residues long. Here the CDR3 reads CASSTDRANTEAFF. The DNA for the CDR3 is TGTGCCAGCAGCACGGACAGGGCTAACACTGAAGCTTTCTTT.

The chain employs TRBV10-3 and TRBJ2-7; TRBD2 agrees at 9 bases. The CDR3 length is 14 residues. J lost 4 bases, V lost 6 bases, and 7 bases had no gene match. Germline V gene sequence: CDR1 ENHRY, CDR2 SYGVKD. The DNA of the CDR3 is TGTGCCATCAGCCTTAGCGGGAGCATTTACGAGCAGTACTTC. This codes for CAISLSGSIYEQYF.

The chain joins TRBV5-1 to TRBJ1-1; 8 bases match TRBD1. This CDR3 has 14 residues. Germline V gives CDR1 SGHRS, CDR2 YFSETQ. After removal of 7 bases from V and 1 base from J, the junction contained 6 bases not matched to a gene. CDR3 nucleotide sequence: TGCGCCAGCTTTCCCGGGACAGGGAACACTGAAGCTTTCTTT. It codes for CASFPGTGNTEAFF.

The chain uses TRBV11-1 and TRBJ2-5; D not resolved. The CDR3 sequence is 11 residues long. CDR1 and CDR2 (germline): SGHAT, FQDESV (reference sequence). Deletions cut 6 bases from V and 5 bases from J, with 7 bases between. The CDR3 sequence is CASSTTETQYF. The CDR3 DNA reads TGTGCCAGCAGTACAACCGAGACCCAGTACTTC.

V gene TRBV19 combines with J gene TRBJ2-4; D gene uncertain. V lost 0 bases and J 0 bases, leaving 9 bases between the germline ends. Looked up from germline, CDR1 is LNHDA and CDR2 is SQIVND (reference sequence). The CDR3 spans 16 residues. CDR3 DNA sequence: TGTGCCAGTAGTATAGATTCACCCCTAGCCAAAAACATTCAGTACTTC. Translating it yields CASSIDSPLAKNIQYF.

In this sample, this clone turned up a few times. The chain is built from TRBV7-7 and TRBJ2-7; 7 nucleotides align to TRBD2. The CDR3 has 14 residues. Germline-derived CDR1 and CDR2 are SSHAT and FNYEAQ (reference sequence). The V gene end was trimmed by 5 bases and the J gene end by 5 bases; junction bases not matched to a gene: 9. This CDR3 is CASSPGLGSHEQYF. For the CDR3, the DNA is TGTGCCAGCAGCCCTGGACTAGGTTCCCACGAGCAGTACTTC.

The rearrangement uses TRBV5-5 and TRBJ2-5; D is perhaps TRBD1 (6 bases). The J call may be incorrect, as the DNA end agrees better with TRBJ2-7. Germline CDR1 reads SGHKS; CDR2 reads YYEKEE (reference sequence). CDR3 length: 17 residues. The CDR3 region is CASSLGPSGHGFYEQYF. The CDR3 region has the DNA TGTGCCAGCAGCTTGGGCCCTTCGGGACATGGTTTTTACGAGCAGTACTTC.

The V and J genes are TRBV6-6 and TRBJ1-5; 7 positions match TRBD1. Trimming took 5 bases from V and 6 from J; bases not matched to a gene: 13. Germline V gives CDR1 MNHNY, CDR2 SVGAGI (reference sequence). The CDR3 covers 16 residues. CDR3 region: CASSQPPGTVIQPQHF. The CDR3 bases are TGTGCCAGCAGTCAACCCCCCGGGACAGTCATTCAGCCCCAGCATTTT.

V is TRBV5-6 and J is TRBJ2-2; 8 positions match TRBD2. The J segment lost 1 base and the V segment lost 2 bases, leaving 1 base of the junction unmatched. Germline values: CDR1 SGHDT, CDR2 YYEEEE. This CDR3 spans 15 amino acids. CDR3 amino acids: CASSFTSGNTGELFF. As DNA, the CDR3 is TGTGCCAGCAGCTTCACTAGCGGGAACACCGGGGAGCTGTTTTTT.

This chain connects TRBV19 to TRBJ2-7, with 13 bases matching TRBD2. Losses at the gene ends were 4 bases for V and 4 bases for J; bases not matched to a gene: 4. The germline CDR1 and CDR2 sequences are LNHDA and SQIVND (reference sequence). The CDR3 is 15 amino acids. The CDR3 loop reads CASSTGTSGKYEQYF. The CDR3 DNA sequence: TGTGCCAGTAGTACAGGGACTAGCGGGAAGTACGAGCAGTACTTC.

This chain connects TRBV19 to TRBJ2-3; D is ambiguous. V lost 1 base, J lost 3 bases, and 11 bases lay in between. Germline CDR1 LNHDA, CDR2 SQIVND (reference sequence). The CDR3 totals 15 residues. The chain's CDR3 is CASSIGADSTDTQYF. DNA for the CDR3: TGTGCCAGTAGTATAGGTGCGGATAGTACAGATACGCAGTATTTT. Complete variable domain (other parts from reference TRBV19 and TRBJ2-3): DGGITQSPKYLFRKEGQNVTLSCEQNLNHDAMYWYRQDPGQGLRLIYYSQIVNDFQKGDIAEGYSVSREKKESFPLTVTSAQKNPTAFYLCASSIGADSTDTQYFGPGTRLTVL.

The chain is built from TRBV7-2 and TRBJ2-5; 7 bases agree with TRBD2. Germline V gene data show CDR1 as SGHTA and CDR2 as FQGNSA. The CDR3 sequence is 18 residues long. V was clipped by 0 bases and J by 5 bases; unmatched bases: 15. The chain's CDR3 is CASSLAIGRGMGGETQYF. Here the CDR3 DNA reads TGTGCCAGCAGCTTAGCGATCGGTCGTGGGATGGGGGGGGAGACCCAGTACTTC.

This clone was counted once. This chain links TRBV7-9 with TRBJ2-7; TRBD1 might be the D (6 bases). Germline-derived CDR1 and CDR2 are SEHNR and FQNEAQ (reference sequence). The CDR3 covers 14 residues. The V end lost 4 bases, the J end lost 3 bases, and 13 bases lay between the germline ends. DNA for the CDR3: TGTGCCAGCAGCTCTTGGGAAGGGGGCTACGAGCAGTACTTC. This sequence encodes CASSSWEGGYEQYF.

This clone was recorded only once. The chain combines TRBV4-2 with TRBJ2-2; D is unresolved. Trimming removed 1 base at V and 0 bases at J, with 9 bases between. Germline V gene sequence: CDR1 LGHNA, CDR2 YNFKEQ. CDR3 size: 16 residues. The CDR3 region has the DNA TGTGCCAGCAGCCAAGTAGGGCAGGCGAACACCGGGGAGCTGTTTTTT. As protein: CASSQVGQANTGELFF.

The chain is built from TRBV18 and TRBJ1-1; TRBD1 is a possible D gene (5 bases). This CDR3 has 14 residues. V was trimmed by 5 bases and J by 1 base, leaving 11 bases between them. In germline, CDR1 is KGHSH, CDR2 LQKENI. The CDR3 nucleotides read TGTGCCAGCTCATCTCAGGGAAAGAACACTGAAGCTTTCTTT. This gives the protein CASSSQGKNTEAFF.

This chain connects TRBV5-1 to TRBJ1-3; D not resolved. Per the germline V gene, CDR1 is SGHRS and CDR2 is YFSETQ. CDR3 length: 12 amino acids. Trimming took off 5 bases at V and 4 bases at J, with 7 bases between the two ends. CDR3 region: CASRGTGNTIYF. The CDR3 DNA is TGCGCCAGCAGGGGAACCGGAAACACCATATATTTT.

The V gene is TRBV6-8, the J gene TRBJ2-3; 12 bases align to TRBD2. Germline V gene lookup returns CDR1 MNHGY and CDR2 SAAAGT. The CDR3 runs to 18 residues. V shed 3 bases and J 2 bases; nucleotides not matched to a gene: 9. The CDR3 sequence: CASSYHPLAGGFTDTQYF. Written as DNA, the CDR3 is TGTGCCAGCAGTTATCACCCCCTAGCGGGAGGGTTCACAGATACGCAGTATTTT.